Listed below are T cell receptor beta chains from one sample, sequenced in a study of cytomegalovirus exposure and HLA in healthy donors. Clones were read by immunoSEQ multiplex PCR, and TCRdb kept only the in-frame ones, dropping some. The profile shows approximately 180,000 clones, 75% to 85% of them singletons. What was sequenced was PBMCs. These receptors came from a woman aged 60-75 years in good health and CMV-seropositive. Each CDR3 is given with its conserved first and last residue. The order of the fields is clone size, D gene, V gene, J gene, CDR3 DNA, CDR3 protein. A D gene is named only where the DNA matches it firmly. Clone size is stated in some rows and not others, as once, few, many or a class when expanded.

clone_size: -; d_call: TRBD2; v_call: TRBV11-3; j_call: TRBJ2-3; cdr3_nt: TGTGCCAGCAGCTTCGCGGGAGAGGCAGATACGCAGTATTTT; cdr3_aa: CASSFAGEADTQYF
clone_size: -; d_call: -; v_call: TRBV14; j_call: TRBJ2-4; cdr3_nt: TGTGCCAGCAGCCAAGAGGGCTCGGCTTCCAAAAACATTCAGTACTTC; cdr3_aa: CASSQEGSASKNIQYF
clone_size: -; d_call: -; v_call: TRBV4-2; j_call: TRBJ1-1; cdr3_nt: TGTGCCAGCAGCCAAGATCCCAGGATGAACACTGAAGCTTTCTTT; cdr3_aa: CASSQDPRMNTEAFF
clone_size: -; d_call: -; v_call: TRBV9; j_call: TRBJ1-2; cdr3_nt: TGTGCCAGCAGCCCCGCCCCGCGGGACGGCTACACCTTC; cdr3_aa: CASSPAPRDGYTF
clone_size: once; d_call: -; v_call: TRBV11-1; j_call: TRBJ2-5; cdr3_nt: TGTGCCAGCAGCTTCCAGGGGCAAGAGACCCAGTACTTC; cdr3_aa: CASSFQGQETQYF
clone_size: -; d_call: -; v_call: TRBV6-1; j_call: TRBJ1-5; cdr3_nt: TGTGCCAGCAGTGATGTCCGTCAGCCCCAGCATTTT; cdr3_aa: CASSDVRQPQHF
clone_size: -; d_call: TRBD2; v_call: TRBV7-2; j_call: TRBJ2-5; cdr3_nt: TGTGCCAGCAGTCAACGAGCGGGAGGTCCCCAAGAGACCCAGTACTTC; cdr3_aa: CASSQRAGGPQETQYF
clone_size: -; d_call: TRBD1; v_call: TRBV6-4; j_call: TRBJ1-5; cdr3_nt: TGTGCCAGCAGACCATCTACAGGGGATTACCAGCCCCAGCATTTT; cdr3_aa: CASRPSTGDYQPQHF
clone_size: -; d_call: -; v_call: TRBV10-3; j_call: TRBJ1-2; cdr3_nt: TGTGCCATCAGGACAGACACTAACTATGGCTACACCTTC; cdr3_aa: CAIRTDTNYGYTF
clone_size: -; d_call: TRBD1; v_call: TRBV6-1; j_call: TRBJ2-7; cdr3_nt: TGTGCCAGCAGTGAGGGACAGGGGAAGTACGAGCAGTACTTC; cdr3_aa: CASSEGQGKYEQYF
clone_size: -; d_call: -; v_call: TRBV7-9; j_call: TRBJ2-3; cdr3_nt: TGTGCCAGCAGCTTATCACCGGCGGGATTGTACACAGATACGCAGTATTTT; cdr3_aa: CASSLSPAGLYTDTQYF
clone_size: -; d_call: -; v_call: TRBV29-1; j_call: TRBJ2-7; cdr3_nt: TGCAGCGTTAAACGAGCTTCAGGGAGGGAGCAGTACTTC; cdr3_aa: CSVKRASGREQYF
clone_size: -; d_call: -; v_call: TRBV9; j_call: TRBJ1-1; cdr3_nt: TGTGCCAGCAGCGCCCAGGACACTGAAGCTTTCTTT; cdr3_aa: CASSAQDTEAFF
clone_size: -; d_call: -; v_call: TRBV19; j_call: TRBJ1-1; cdr3_nt: TGTGCCAGTAGACCTGAGATCGGTGAAGCTTTCTTT; cdr3_aa: CASRPEIGEAFF
clone_size: few; d_call: -; v_call: TRBV6-5; j_call: TRBJ1-3; cdr3_nt: TGTGCCAGCAGTGACAGACCTGGAAACACCATATATTTT; cdr3_aa: CASSDRPGNTIYF
clone_size: -; d_call: -; v_call: TRBV11-3; j_call: TRBJ1-2; cdr3_nt: TGTGCCAGCAGCTTAGAGTTTGGGACTCACGGCTACACCTTC; cdr3_aa: CASSLEFGTHGYTF
clone_size: -; d_call: TRBD2; v_call: TRBV27; j_call: TRBJ2-3; cdr3_nt: TGTGCCAGCACTCCTACCACTAGCGGGAGTGGAAATACGCAGTATTTT; cdr3_aa: CASTPTTSGSGNTQYF
clone_size: -; d_call: TRBD1; v_call: TRBV7-8; j_call: TRBJ2-7; cdr3_nt: TGTGCCAGCAGCTTAGGCCCGGGACAGGCCTACGAGCAGTACTTC; cdr3_aa: CASSLGPGQAYEQYF
clone_size: few; d_call: -; v_call: TRBV6-5; j_call: TRBJ1-2; cdr3_nt: TGTGCCAGCAGTTTCCAGGGGTCGAGAGGCTACACCTTC; cdr3_aa: CASSFQGSRGYTF
clone_size: -; d_call: -; v_call: TRBV18; j_call: TRBJ1-3; cdr3_nt: TGTGCCAGCTCCCCGGGACTATCTGGAAACACCATATATTTT; cdr3_aa: CASSPGLSGNTIYF
clone_size: once; d_call: -; v_call: TRBV5-8; j_call: TRBJ2-7; cdr3_nt: TGTGCCAGCTTCTCCCTGGGGGCGGAGTACGAGCAGTACTTC; cdr3_aa: CASFSLGAEYEQYF
clone_size: once; d_call: TRBD1; v_call: TRBV7-2; j_call: TRBJ1-4; cdr3_nt: TGTGCCAGCAGCCCCCGGACAGGGTTCGAAAAACTGTTTTTT; cdr3_aa: CASSPRTGFEKLFF
clone_size: few; d_call: TRBD1; v_call: TRBV6-1; j_call: TRBJ1-1; cdr3_nt: TGTGCCAGCAGCGCACTGCGGGACAGCAACACTGAAGCTTTCTTT; cdr3_aa: CASSALRDSNTEAFF
clone_size: -; d_call: -; v_call: TRBV14; j_call: TRBJ2-1; cdr3_nt: TGTGCCAGCAGCTTCCGTGGGCCCTTTCAAGTTCATGAGCAGTTCTTC; cdr3_aa: CASSFRGPFQVHEQFF
clone_size: few; d_call: TRBD2; v_call: TRBV9; j_call: TRBJ2-3; cdr3_nt: TGTGCCAGCAGCGTAGGAGGGAGCGGGAGGGCCGCCGATACGCAGTATTTT; cdr3_aa: CASSVGGSGRAADTQYF
clone_size: -; d_call: -; v_call: TRBV5-1; j_call: TRBJ2-1; cdr3_nt: TGCGCCAGCAGCTTGGACAGCTCCTACAATGAGCAGTTCTTC; cdr3_aa: CASSLDSSYNEQFF
clone_size: few; d_call: TRBD1; v_call: TRBV27; j_call: TRBJ1-2; cdr3_nt: TGTGCCAGCAGACCCAGGACAGGAACTAACTATGGCTACACCTTC; cdr3_aa: CASRPRTGTNYGYTF
clone_size: once; d_call: -; v_call: TRBV30; j_call: TRBJ1-4; cdr3_nt: TGTGCCTGGAATGGCCATCATAATGAAAAACTGTTTTTT; cdr3_aa: CAWNGHHNEKLFF
clone_size: -; d_call: TRBD2; v_call: TRBV7-9; j_call: TRBJ2-2; cdr3_nt: TGTGCCAGCAGCAGACTAGCGGGAGGGCCCGCGGACACCGGGGAGCTGTTTTTT; cdr3_aa: CASSRLAGGPADTGELFF
clone_size: -; d_call: -; v_call: TRBV27; j_call: TRBJ1-4; cdr3_nt: TGTGCCAGCAGGGACTTTGTGGACGGCACTAATGAAAAACTGTTTTTT; cdr3_aa: CASRDFVDGTNEKLFF
clone_size: -; d_call: TRBD1; v_call: TRBV4-2; j_call: TRBJ2-1; cdr3_nt: TGTGCCAGCAGCCAAGCGTCGGGATTAGGGACAGGGGGACATGAGCAGTTCTTC; cdr3_aa: CASSQASGLGTGGHEQFF
clone_size: -; d_call: -; v_call: TRBV7-3; j_call: TRBJ2-1; cdr3_nt: TGTGCCAGCAGCACCAGGGGGGAGGCCTACAATGAGCAGTTCTTC; cdr3_aa: CASSTRGEAYNEQFF
clone_size: -; d_call: TRBD1; v_call: TRBV19; j_call: TRBJ2-2; cdr3_nt: TGTGCCAGTAAAAGAGTACCGGGACAGGGCGCGAACACCGGGGAGCTGTTTTTT; cdr3_aa: CASKRVPGQGANTGELFF
clone_size: -; d_call: TRBD1; v_call: TRBV30; j_call: TRBJ1-4; cdr3_nt: TGTGCCTGGAGTCCCTGGCGGACAGGGGTGGGTGAAAAACTGTTTTTT; cdr3_aa: CAWSPWRTGVGEKLFF
clone_size: few; d_call: -; v_call: TRBV30; j_call: TRBJ2-4; cdr3_nt: TGTGCCTGGAGCGCCCTCGAGGTATTCGGAGCCCTAGCCAAAAACATTCAGTACTTC; cdr3_aa: CAWSALEVFGALAKNIQYF
clone_size: -; d_call: TRBD2; v_call: TRBV2; j_call: TRBJ2-7; cdr3_nt: TGTGCCAGCACCCCCGGGAGGGCCGTCGAGCAGTACTTC; cdr3_aa: CASTPGRAVEQYF
clone_size: -; d_call: -; v_call: TRBV9; j_call: TRBJ1-4; cdr3_nt: TGTGCCAGCAGCGGCGCGGGACTGCTTAATGAAAAACTGTTTTTT; cdr3_aa: CASSGAGLLNEKLFF
clone_size: once; d_call: -; v_call: TRBV28; j_call: TRBJ1-5; cdr3_nt: TGTGCCAGCAGTTTCCCAGGTGCCCTAAATCAGCCCCAGCATTTT; cdr3_aa: CASSFPGALNQPQHF
clone_size: -; d_call: -; v_call: TRBV28; j_call: TRBJ1-5; cdr3_nt: TGTGCCAGTCTCTCAAACGGGGATCAGCCCCAGCATTTT; cdr3_aa: CASLSNGDQPQHF
clone_size: -; d_call: -; v_call: TRBV9; j_call: TRBJ2-1; cdr3_nt: TGTGCCAGCAGCGTAGACTGGTACAATGAGCAGTTCTTC; cdr3_aa: CASSVDWYNEQFF